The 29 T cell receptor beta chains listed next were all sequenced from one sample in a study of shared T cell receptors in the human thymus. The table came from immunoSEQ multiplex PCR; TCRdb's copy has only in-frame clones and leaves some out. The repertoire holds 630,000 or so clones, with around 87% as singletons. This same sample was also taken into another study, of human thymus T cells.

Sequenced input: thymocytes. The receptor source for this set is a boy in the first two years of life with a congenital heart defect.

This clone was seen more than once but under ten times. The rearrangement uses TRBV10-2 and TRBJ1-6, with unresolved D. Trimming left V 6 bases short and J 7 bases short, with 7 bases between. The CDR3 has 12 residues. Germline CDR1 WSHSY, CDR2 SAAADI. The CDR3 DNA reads TGCGCCAGCAGAGGGAGGAATTCACCCCTCCACTTT. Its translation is CASRGRNSPLHF.

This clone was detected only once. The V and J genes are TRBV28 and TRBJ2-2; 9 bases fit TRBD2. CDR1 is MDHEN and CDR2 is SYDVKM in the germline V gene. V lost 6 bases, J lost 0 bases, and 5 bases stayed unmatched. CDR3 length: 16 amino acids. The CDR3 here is CASSGIAGANTGELFF. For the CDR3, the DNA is TGTGCCAGCAGCGGTATAGCGGGGGCGAACACCGGGGAGCTGTTTTTT.

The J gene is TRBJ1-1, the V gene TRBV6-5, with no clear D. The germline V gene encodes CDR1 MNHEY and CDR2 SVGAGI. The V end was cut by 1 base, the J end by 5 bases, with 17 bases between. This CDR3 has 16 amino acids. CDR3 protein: CASSYLSEGPWTEAFF. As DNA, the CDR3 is TGTGCCAGCAGTTACTTGAGTGAGGGCCCTTGGACTGAAGCTTTCTTT.

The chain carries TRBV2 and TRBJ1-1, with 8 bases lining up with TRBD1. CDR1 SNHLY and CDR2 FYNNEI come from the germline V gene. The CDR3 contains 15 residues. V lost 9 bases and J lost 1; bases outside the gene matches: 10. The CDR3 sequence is CASTGGLSGNTEAFF. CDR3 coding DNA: TGTGCCAGTACAGGGGGACTGTCAGGGAACACTGAAGCTTTCTTT. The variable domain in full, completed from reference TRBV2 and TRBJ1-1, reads EPEVTQTPSHQVTQMGQEVILRCVPISNHLYFYWYRQILGQKVEFLVSFYNNEISEKSEIFDDQFSVERPDGSNFTLKIRSTKLEDSAMYFCASTGGLSGNTEAFFGQGTRLTVV.

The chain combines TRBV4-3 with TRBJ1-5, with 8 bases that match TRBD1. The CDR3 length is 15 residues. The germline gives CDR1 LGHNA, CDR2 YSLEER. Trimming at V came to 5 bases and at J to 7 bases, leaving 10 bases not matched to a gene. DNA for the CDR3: TGCGCCAGCAGCACCCGGACAGGGATAGACCAGCCCCAGCATTTT. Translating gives CASSTRTGIDQPQHF.

The chain's CDR3 is CASSKVRGSYNEQFF. In nucleotides, the CDR3 is TGTGCCAGCAGCAAAGTTCGGGGAAGCTACAATGAGCAGTTCTTC. The chain employs TRBV21-1 and TRBJ2-1; the table calls TRBD2, which could not be checked here. TRBV21-1 has pseudogene status. This CDR3 is 15 amino acids long.

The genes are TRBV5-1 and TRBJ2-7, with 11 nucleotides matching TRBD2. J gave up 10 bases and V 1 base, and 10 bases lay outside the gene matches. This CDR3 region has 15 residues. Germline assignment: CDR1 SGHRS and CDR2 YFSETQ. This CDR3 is CASSLYLAGGPVQYF. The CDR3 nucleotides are TGCGCCAGCAGCTTGTATTTAGCGGGAGGGCCGGTCCAGTACTTC.

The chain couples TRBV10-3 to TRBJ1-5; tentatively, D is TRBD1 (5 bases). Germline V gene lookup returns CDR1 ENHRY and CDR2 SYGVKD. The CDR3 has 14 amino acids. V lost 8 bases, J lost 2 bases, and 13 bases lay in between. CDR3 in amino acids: CAIQRSGGNQPQHF. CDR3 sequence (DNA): TGTGCCATCCAAAGGTCGGGGGGCAATCAGCCCCAGCATTTT.

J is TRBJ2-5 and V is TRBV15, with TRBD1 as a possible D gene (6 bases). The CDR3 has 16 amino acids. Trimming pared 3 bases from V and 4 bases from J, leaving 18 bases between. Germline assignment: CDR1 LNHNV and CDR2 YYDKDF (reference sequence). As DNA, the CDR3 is TGTGCCACCAGCAGGAACAGGGTCCTAGATTTAGAGACCCAGTACTTC. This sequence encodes CATSRNRVLDLETQYF.

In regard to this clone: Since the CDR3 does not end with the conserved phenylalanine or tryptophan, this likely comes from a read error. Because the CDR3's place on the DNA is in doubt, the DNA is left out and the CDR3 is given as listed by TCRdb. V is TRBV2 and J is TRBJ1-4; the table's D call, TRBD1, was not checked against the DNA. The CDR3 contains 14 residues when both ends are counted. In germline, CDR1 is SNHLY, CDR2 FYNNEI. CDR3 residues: CASSSYTNGTDPPY.

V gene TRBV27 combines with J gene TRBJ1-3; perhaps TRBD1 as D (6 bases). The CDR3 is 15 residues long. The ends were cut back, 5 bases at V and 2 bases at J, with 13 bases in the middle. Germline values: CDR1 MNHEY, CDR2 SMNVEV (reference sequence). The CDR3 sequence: CASSQTWTAGNTIYF. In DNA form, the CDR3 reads TGTGCCAGCAGTCAAACTTGGACAGCTGGAAACACCATATATTTT.

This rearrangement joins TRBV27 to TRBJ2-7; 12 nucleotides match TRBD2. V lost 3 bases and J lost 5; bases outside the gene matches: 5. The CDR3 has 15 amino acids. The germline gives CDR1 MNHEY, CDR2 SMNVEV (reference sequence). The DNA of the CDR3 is TGTGCCAGCAGTTTTGGACTAGCGGGACGGAACGAGCAGTACTTC. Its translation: CASSFGLAGRNEQYF.

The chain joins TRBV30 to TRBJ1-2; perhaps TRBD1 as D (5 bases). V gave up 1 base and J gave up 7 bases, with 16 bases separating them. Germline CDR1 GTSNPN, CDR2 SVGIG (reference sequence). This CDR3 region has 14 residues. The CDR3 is CAWSGGLSAGGYTF. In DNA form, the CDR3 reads TGTGCCTGGAGTGGGGGACTCTCAGCGGGTGGCTACACCTTC.

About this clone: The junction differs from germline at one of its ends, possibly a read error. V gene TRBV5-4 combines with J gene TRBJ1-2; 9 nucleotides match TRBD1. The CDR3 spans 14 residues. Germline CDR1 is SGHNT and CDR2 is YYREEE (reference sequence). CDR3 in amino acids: CAGSPRDRAYGYTF. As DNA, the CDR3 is TGTGCCGGCAGCCCCCGGGACAGGGCCTATGGCTACACCTTC.

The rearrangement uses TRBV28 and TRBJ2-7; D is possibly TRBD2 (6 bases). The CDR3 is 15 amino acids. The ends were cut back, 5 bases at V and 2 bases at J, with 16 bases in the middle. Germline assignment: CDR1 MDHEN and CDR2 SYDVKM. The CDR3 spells CASSPRTGETYEQYF. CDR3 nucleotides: TGTGCCAGCAGTCCCCGAACGGGAGAAACCTACGAGCAGTACTTC.

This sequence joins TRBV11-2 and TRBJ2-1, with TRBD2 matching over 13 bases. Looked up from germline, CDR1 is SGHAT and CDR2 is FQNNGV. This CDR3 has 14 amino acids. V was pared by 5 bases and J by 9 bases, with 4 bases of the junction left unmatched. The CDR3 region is CASSPGLAGVEQFF. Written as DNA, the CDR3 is TGTGCCAGCAGCCCAGGACTAGCGGGAGTTGAGCAGTTCTTC.

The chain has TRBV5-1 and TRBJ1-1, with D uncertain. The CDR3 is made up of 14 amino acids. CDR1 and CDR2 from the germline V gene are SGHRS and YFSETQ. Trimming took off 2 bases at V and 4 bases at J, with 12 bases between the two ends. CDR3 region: CASSFLDPGTEAFF. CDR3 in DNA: TGCGCCAGCAGCTTCCTAGACCCGGGCACTGAAGCTTTCTTT.

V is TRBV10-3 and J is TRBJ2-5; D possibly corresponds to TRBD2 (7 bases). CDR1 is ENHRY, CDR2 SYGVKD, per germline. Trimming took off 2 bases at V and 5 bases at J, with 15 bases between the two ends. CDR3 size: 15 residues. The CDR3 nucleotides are TGTGCCATCAGTGAGGCGGCGGGGGCCAGGGAGACCCAGTACTTC. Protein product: CAISEAAGARETQYF.

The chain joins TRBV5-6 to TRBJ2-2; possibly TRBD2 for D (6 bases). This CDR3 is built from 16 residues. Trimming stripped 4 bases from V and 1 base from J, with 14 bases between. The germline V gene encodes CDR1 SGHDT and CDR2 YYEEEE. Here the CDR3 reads CASSVGGVRNTGELFF. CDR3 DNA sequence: TGTGCCAGCAGCGTAGGAGGGGTGAGGAACACCGGGGAGCTGTTTTTT.

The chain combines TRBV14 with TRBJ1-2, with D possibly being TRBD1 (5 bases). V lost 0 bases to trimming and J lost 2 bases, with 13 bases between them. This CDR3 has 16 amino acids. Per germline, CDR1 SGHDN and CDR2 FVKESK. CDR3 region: CASSQDPRAGNYGYTF. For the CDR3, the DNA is TGTGCCAGCAGCCAAGACCCCCGGGCAGGGAACTATGGCTACACCTTC.

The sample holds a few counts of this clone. CDR3 bases: TGCGCCAGCAGCCAAGGCGCGGGACTAGCGGGGGTGGTCGGAGAGACCCAGTACTTC. It translates to CASSQGAGLAGVVGETQYF. This sequence joins TRBV4-3 and TRBJ2-5; 14 nucleotides match TRBD2. In germline, CDR1 is LGHNA, CDR2 YSLEER. The trim removed 1 base at V and 4 bases at J, leaving 11 bases unmatched. This CDR3 contains 19 residues.

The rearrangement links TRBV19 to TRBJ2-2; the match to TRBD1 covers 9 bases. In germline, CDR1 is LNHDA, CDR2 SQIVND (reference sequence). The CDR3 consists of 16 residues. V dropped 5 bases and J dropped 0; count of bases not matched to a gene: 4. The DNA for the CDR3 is TGTGCCAGTAGTGACCGACAGGGGGCGAACACCGGGGAGCTGTTTTTT. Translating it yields CASSDRQGANTGELFF.

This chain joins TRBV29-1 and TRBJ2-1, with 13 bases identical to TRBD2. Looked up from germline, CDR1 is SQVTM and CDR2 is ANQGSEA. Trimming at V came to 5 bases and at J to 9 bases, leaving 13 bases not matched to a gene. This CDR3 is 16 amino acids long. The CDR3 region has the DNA TGCAGCGTTAATCGCCTACTAGCGGGAGGGCCGGGTGAGCAGTTCTTC. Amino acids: CSVNRLLAGGPGEQFF.

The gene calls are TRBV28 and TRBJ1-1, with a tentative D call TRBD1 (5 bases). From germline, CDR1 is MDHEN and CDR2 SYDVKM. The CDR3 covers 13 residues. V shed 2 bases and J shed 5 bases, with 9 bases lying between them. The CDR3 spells CASSLRGWTEAFF. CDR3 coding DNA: TGTGCCAGCAGTTTAAGGGGATGGACTGAAGCTTTCTTT. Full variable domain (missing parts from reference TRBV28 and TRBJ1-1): DVKVTQSSRYLVKRTGEKVFLECVQDMDHENMFWYRQDPGLGLRLIYFSYDVKMKEKGDIPEGYSVSREKKERFSLILESASTNQTSMYLCASSLRGWTEAFFGQGTRLTVV.

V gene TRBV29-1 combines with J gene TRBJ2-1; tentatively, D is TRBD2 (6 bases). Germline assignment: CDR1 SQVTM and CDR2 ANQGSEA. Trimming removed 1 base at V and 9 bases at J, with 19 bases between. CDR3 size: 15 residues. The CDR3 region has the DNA TGCAGCGTTGAAGCCAAGGAGGCGGAGGGATGTGAGCAGTTCTTC. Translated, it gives CSVEAKEAEGCEQFF.

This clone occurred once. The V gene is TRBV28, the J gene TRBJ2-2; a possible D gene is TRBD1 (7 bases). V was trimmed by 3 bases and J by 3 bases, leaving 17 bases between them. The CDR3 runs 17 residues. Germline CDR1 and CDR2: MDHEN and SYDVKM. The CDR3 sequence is CASSFGGGGLDTGELFF. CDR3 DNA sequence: TGTGCCAGCAGTTTCGGCGGAGGGGGCTTGGACACCGGGGAGCTGTTTTTT.

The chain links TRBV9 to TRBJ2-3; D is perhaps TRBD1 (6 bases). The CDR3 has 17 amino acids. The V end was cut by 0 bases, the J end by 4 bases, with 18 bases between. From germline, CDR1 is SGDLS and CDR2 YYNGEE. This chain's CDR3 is CASSVEIQGSRADTQYF. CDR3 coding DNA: TGTGCCAGCAGCGTAGAAATACAGGGCTCTCGGGCAGATACGCAGTATTTT.

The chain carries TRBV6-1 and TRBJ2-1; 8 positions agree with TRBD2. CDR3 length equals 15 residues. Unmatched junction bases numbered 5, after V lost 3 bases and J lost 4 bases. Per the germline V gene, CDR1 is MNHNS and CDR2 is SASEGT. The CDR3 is CASSEERELYNEQFF. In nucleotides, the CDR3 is TGTGCCAGCAGTGAGGAGCGGGAGTTGTACAATGAGCAGTTCTTC.

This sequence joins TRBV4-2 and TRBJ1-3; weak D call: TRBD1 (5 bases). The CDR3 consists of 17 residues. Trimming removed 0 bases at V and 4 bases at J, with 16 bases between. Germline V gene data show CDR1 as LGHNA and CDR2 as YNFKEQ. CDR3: CASSQDRGTSRGNTIYF. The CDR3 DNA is TGTGCCAGCAGCCAAGATAGGGGAACCTCCCGGGGAAACACCATATATTTT.